The T cell receptor (beta chain) described here comes from a study of identical twins. Study-level points and caveats: Without tracking the same donors, conclusions rested on cross-sectional statistical analysis. Out-of-frame alpha sequences that twins shared showed excess low generation probability.

V gave up 2 bases and J gave up 2 bases, with 10 bases separating them. CDR3 length: 14 residues. The V gene's germline CDR1 is MNHEY and CDR2 SVGEGT. Notes on this clonotype: Its antigen is not known.

Via MiXCR, TCRdb re-called the 5' RACE reads, giving one row per CDR3 protein. The sample consists of a few hundred thousand distinct CDR3 sequences, around a tenth of them appearing once. All donors comprised healthy Caucasians. This sample was shared with a second study, whose subject was yellow fever vaccine responses in identical twins.

The specimen sequenced was PBMCs. This chain connects TRBV6-2 or TRBV6-3 to TRBJ2-7; the D gene is possibly TRBD1 (5 bases). The receptor's source is a woman between 18 and 30 years old in good health. CDR3 in DNA: TGTGCCAGCAGTTACGTGGACACAACCTACGAGCAGTACTTC. Protein product: CASSYVDTTYEQYF.